This T cell receptor beta chain was sequenced in a study of blood T cell repertoires in COVID-19. The wider study: Nucleic acid was either cDNA or gDNA, and it came from T cells, B-cell-depleted T cells, or PBMCs.

There are 18 residues in the CDR3. V shed 1 base, J shed 3 bases, and the junction held 12 bases outside the gene matches. The germline V gene has CDR1 KGHSH and CDR2 LQKENI. Study processing details: Amplified reference gene primers provided the basis for estimating nucleated cell counts. TCRdb's table, derived via immunoSEQ multiplex PCR, lists solely in-frame clones and lacks some. The V and J calls and clone size are taken from that table; D and trimming were inferred from the DNA. The sample holds a few hundred thousand clones, roughly 90% seen once. The genes are TRBV18 and TRBJ1-3; 7 bases match TRBD1. The sample comprised peripheral blood. The sequence derives from a young man with acute or convalescent COVID-19. CDR3: CASSPLDRSSSRGNTIYF. The CDR3 bases are TGTGCCAGCTCACCACTGGACAGGTCCTCTAGCCGTGGAAACACCATATATTTT.